The next 13 T cell receptor beta chains were all read from a single sample in a study of blood T cell repertoires in COVID-19. Profiled with immunoSEQ multiplex PCR; TCRdb holds only in-frame clones, not every one. The data show 250,000 to 350,000 clones, with approximately 86% seen just once and 2% to 2.5% held by the top ten. Sequencing was carried out using peripheral blood. These TCRs come from a woman in her fifties or sixties who had recovered from COVID-19.

The chain employs TRBV5-4 and TRBJ2-7; D uncertain. Trimming took 0 bases from V and 3 from J, leaving 10 bases between them. The CDR3 has 14 residues. In germline, CDR1 is SGHNT, CDR2 YYREEE (reference sequence). The CDR3 loop is CASSLGRPYYEQYF. The DNA for the CDR3 is TGTGCCAGCAGCTTGGGCAGGCCGTACTACGAGCAGTACTTC.

The rearrangement joins TRBV6-5 to TRBJ1-2; 9 bases align to TRBD1. The CDR3 extends over 14 amino acids. The V gene end was trimmed by 4 bases and the J gene end by 7 bases; junction bases not matched to a gene: 7. The germline CDR1 and CDR2 sequences are MNHEY and SVGAGI. This CDR3 is CASSSPQGASGYTF. The CDR3 DNA follows: TGTGCCAGCAGTTCCCCACAGGGGGCGAGTGGCTACACCTTC.

The V gene is TRBV5-1, the J gene TRBJ2-7, with 9 bases lining up with TRBD1. The CDR3 loop spans 16 amino acids. The germline gives CDR1 SGHRS, CDR2 YFSETQ. With 1 base clipped from V and 4 bases from J, the junction kept 9 bases outside the gene matches. CDR3 sequence reads: CASSLTATGGRYEQYF. For the CDR3, the DNA is TGCGCCAGCAGCTTGACTGCTACAGGGGGCCGGTACGAGCAGTACTTC.

The chain uses TRBV4-3 and TRBJ1-1; D gene uncertain. There are 13 residues in the CDR3. Trimming took 0 bases from V and 5 from J, leaving 7 bases between them. Germline CDR1 is LGHNA and CDR2 is YSLEER. Here the CDR3 reads CASSQEGGTEAFF. As DNA, the CDR3 is TGCGCCAGCAGCCAAGAGGGAGGAACTGAAGCTTTCTTT.

The rearrangement uses TRBV6-6 and TRBJ2-6; D possibly corresponds to TRBD2 (5 bases). CDR1 and CDR2 from the germline V gene are MNHNY and SVGAGI (reference sequence). With 4 bases removed from V and 3 bases from J, the gap between germline ends came to 10 bases. CDR3 length equals 15 residues. The CDR3, as DNA: TGTGCCAGCAGTTCCGGGGAAGGTGGGGCCAACGTCCTGACTTTC. Its protein product is CASSSGEGGANVLTF.

This clone was detected a few times. The V and J genes are TRBV28 and TRBJ1-6; weak D call: TRBD1 (6 bases). CDR3 size: 12 residues. Germline assignment: CDR1 MDHEN and CDR2 SYDVKM. The CDR3 DNA reads TGTGCTACCGATAGGGGGAACTCACCCCTCCACTTT. Amino acids: CATDRGNSPLHF.

This chain uses TRBV6-6 with TRBJ1-2, with TRBD1 as a possible D gene (6 bases). This CDR3 contains 14 residues. The germline V and J ends were trimmed by 0 bases and 8 bases, with 13 bases remaining between them. Germline V lookup: CDR1 MNHNY, CDR2 SVGAGI (reference sequence). CDR3 loop: CASSYSRTAHGYTF. CDR3 DNA sequence: TGTGCCAGCAGTTACTCAAGGACAGCACACGGCTACACCTTC.

This chain uses TRBV2 with TRBJ2-2; the match to TRBD1 covers 7 bases. CDR3 length: 13 residues. The V segment lost 5 bases and the J segment 6 bases; nucleotides outside the gene matches: 3. Germline V CDR1 and CDR2: SNHLY, FYNNEI. The CDR3 nucleotides read TGTGCCAGCAGTCCCGACAGGGCCGGGGAGCTGTTTTTT. As protein: CASSPDRAGELFF.

This clone was found once. The rearrangement joins TRBV21-1 to TRBJ1-2. TRBV21-1 is a pseudogene segment. The CDR3 loop spans 16 amino acids. CDR3 loop: CASSKFPSPANYGYTF. CDR3 DNA: TGTGCCAGCAGCAAATTCCCGTCCCCGGCTAACTATGGCTACACCTTC.

The genes are TRBV5-1 and TRBJ2-5; a weak D match, TRBD2 (5 bases). CDR1 and CDR2 (germline): SGHRS, YFSETQ. The CDR3 sequence is 16 residues long. Trimming removed 0 bases from V and 2 bases from J, with 14 bases in between. CDR3 region: CASSLEAGFTQETQYF. The DNA for the CDR3 is TGCGCCAGCAGCTTGGAGGCGGGCTTTACGCAAGAGACCCAGTACTTC.

The V gene is TRBV2, the J gene TRBJ2-3; a weak D match, TRBD2 (6 bases). There are 15 residues in the CDR3. Deletions cut 2 bases from V and 1 base from J, with 10 bases between. The germline V gene encodes CDR1 SNHLY and CDR2 FYNNEI. CDR3 sequence: CASSERGGGTDTQYF. DNA for the CDR3: TGTGCCAGCAGTGAAAGGGGCGGGGGCACAGATACGCAGTATTTT.

This chain links TRBV12-5 with TRBJ2-5, with TRBD1 matching 10 bases. CDR1 and CDR2 from the germline V gene are LGHNT and FRNRAP. The CDR3 is made up of 18 amino acids. The trim removed 1 base at V and 1 base at J, leaving 9 bases unmatched. The chain's CDR3 is CASGLGQGAINPQETQYF. The CDR3 DNA reads TGTGCTAGTGGTTTGGGACAGGGGGCCATCAATCCCCAAGAGACCCAGTACTTC.

This chain joins TRBV6-2 or TRBV6-3 and TRBJ1-2; 9 bases align to TRBD1. CDR3 length: 15 amino acids. The V gene end was trimmed by 5 bases and the J gene end by 2 bases; junction bases not matched to a gene: 6. CDR1 and CDR2 (germline): MNHEY, SVGEGT. CDR3 protein: CASSPATGGNYGYTF. The CDR3 nucleotides are TGTGCCAGCAGTCCCGCGACAGGGGGGAACTATGGCTACACCTTC.